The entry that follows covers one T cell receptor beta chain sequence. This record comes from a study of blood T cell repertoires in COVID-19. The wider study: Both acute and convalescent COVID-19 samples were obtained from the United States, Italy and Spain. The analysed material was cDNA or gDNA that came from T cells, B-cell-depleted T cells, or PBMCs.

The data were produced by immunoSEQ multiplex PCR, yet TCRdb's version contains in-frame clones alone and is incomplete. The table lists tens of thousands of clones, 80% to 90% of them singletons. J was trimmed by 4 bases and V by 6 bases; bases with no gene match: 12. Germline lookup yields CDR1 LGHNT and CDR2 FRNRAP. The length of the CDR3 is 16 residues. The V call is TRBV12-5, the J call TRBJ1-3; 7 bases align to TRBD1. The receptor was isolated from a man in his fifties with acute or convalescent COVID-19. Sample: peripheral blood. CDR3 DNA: TGTGCTAGTGGGTCCTCTAGGGGGCAAGCGGGAAACACCATATATTTT. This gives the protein CASGSSRGQAGNTIYF. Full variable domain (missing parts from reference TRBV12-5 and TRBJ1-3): DARVTQTPRHKVTEMGQEVTMRCQPILGHNTVFWYRQTMMQGLELLAYFRNRAPLDDSGMPKDRFSAEMPDATLATLKIQPSEPRDSAVYFCASGSSRGQAGNTIYFGEGSWLTVV.